This T cell receptor beta chain comes out of a study of cytomegalovirus exposure and HLA in healthy donors. For this clone: As yet, its antigen is unknown.

Both 60 Vbeta primers and 13 Jbeta primers went into the PCR. Profiled with immunoSEQ multiplex PCR; TCRdb holds only in-frame clones, not every one. The sample records roughly 110,000 clones, 79% being singletons. Study-wide points: In a later analysis, around 18,000 TCR beta sequences were associated with HLA alleles at 0.05 false discovery rate. Later analysis placed DRB1 highest and HLA-C lowest in TCR association rates, which differed by HLA locus. Among the sequence variants, a highly shared cluster was likely an artifact of sequencing. Specificity for CMV antigens was confirmed in vitro for a few of the CMV-associated chains.

The junction had 5 bases not matched to a gene; V was cut back by 10 bases and J by 6 bases. Germline loops: CDR1 MNHNY, CDR2 SVGAGI (reference sequence). The CDR3 totals 12 residues. This chain connects TRBV6-6 to TRBJ2-3, with 9 positions matching TRBD1. The sequencing sample was made of PBMCs. This TCR came from a woman aged 18-29 years in good health and CMV-seropositive. In nucleotides, the CDR3 is TGTGCCACCGGGACAGGGCTGGATACGCAGTATTTT. Translated, it gives CATGTGLDTQYF.